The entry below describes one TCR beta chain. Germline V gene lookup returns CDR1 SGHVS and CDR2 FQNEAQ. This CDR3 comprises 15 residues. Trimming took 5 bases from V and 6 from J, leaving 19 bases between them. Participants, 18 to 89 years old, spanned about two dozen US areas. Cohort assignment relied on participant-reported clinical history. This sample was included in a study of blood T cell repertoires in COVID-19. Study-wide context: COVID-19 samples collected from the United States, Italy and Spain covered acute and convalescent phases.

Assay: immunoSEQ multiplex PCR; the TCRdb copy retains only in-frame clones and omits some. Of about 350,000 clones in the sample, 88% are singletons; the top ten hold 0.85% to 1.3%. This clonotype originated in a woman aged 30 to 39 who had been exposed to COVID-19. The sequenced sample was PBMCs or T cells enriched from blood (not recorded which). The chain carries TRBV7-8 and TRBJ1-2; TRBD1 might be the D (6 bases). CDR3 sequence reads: CASSPLGGALHGYTF. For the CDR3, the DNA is TGTGCCAGCAGCCCCTTGGGGGGGGCGTTACATGGCTACACCTTC.